This T cell receptor (beta chain) was identified during a study of blood T cell repertoires in COVID-19. Study background: From T cells, B-cell-depleted T cells, or PBMCs came the material, which was cDNA or gDNA.

The study drew participants aged about 18 to 89 years from 20 to 30 US areas. Participants were placed into cohorts based on the clinical history they reported. Germline V gene data show CDR1 as SGHRS and CDR2 as YFSETQ. The CDR3 contains 15 residues. Trimming stripped 3 bases from V and 3 bases from J, with 15 bases between. In the study's own analysis: Cell counts per sample came from amplifying reference gene primers. Some clones are missing from TCRdb's copy, which holds only in-frame ones; the method was immunoSEQ multiplex PCR. That table supplies the V and J calls and clone size; D and trimming were determined from the DNA. Of about 190,000 clones detected, under 80% appear once; the ten largest clones hold less than 20%.

The chain couples TRBV5-1 to TRBJ2-5, with D tentatively TRBD2 (5 bases). The specimen was PBMCs or T cells enriched from blood (not recorded which). The sequence was collected from a woman between 50 and 59 years old with acute COVID-19. The CDR3 sequence: CASSWVDPREETQYF. CDR3 nucleotides: TGCGCCAGCAGCTGGGTGGACCCGCGGGAAGAGACCCAGTACTTC.